This T cell receptor (beta chain) came from a study of cytomegalovirus exposure and HLA in healthy donors. This clone came up a few times. V lost 2 bases to trimming and J lost 0 bases, with 8 bases between them. The CDR3 is 15 residues long. The V gene's germline CDR1 is KGHSH and CDR2 LQKENI. The PCR made use of 60 Vbeta and 13 Jbeta primers. Sequencing was performed with immunoSEQ multiplex PCR; in TCRdb, only in-frame clones are kept and a portion is missing. This table holds about 99,000 clones, roughly a tenth found once. This receptor was obtained from a man between 40 and 49 years old in good health and CMV-seropositive. This sequence joins TRBV18 and TRBJ2-1; D not resolved. Input material: PBMCs. The CDR3 DNA reads TGTGCCAGCTCACCAACCTCCAGCTCCTACAATGAGCAGTTCTTC. Amino acids: CASSPTSSSYNEQFF.